This T cell receptor (beta chain) was found in a study of blood T cell repertoires in COVID-19. On the study more broadly: The United States, Italy and Spain supplied acute and convalescent COVID-19 samples. Nucleic acid was either cDNA or gDNA, and it came from T cells, B-cell-depleted T cells, or PBMCs.

The germline CDR1 and CDR2 sequences are SGDLS and YYNGEE. This CDR3 has 13 amino acids. After removal of 4 bases from V and 7 bases from J, the junction contained 7 bases not matched to a gene. The table came from immunoSEQ multiplex PCR; TCRdb's copy has only in-frame clones and leaves some out. The sample shows about 200,000 clones, around 87% of them seen only once. Sequenced input: peripheral blood. The receptor was derived from a man between 60 and 75 years old with acute or convalescent COVID-19. The genes are TRBV9 and TRBJ2-7; TRBD1 aligns across 8 bases. DNA for the CDR3: TGTGCCAGCAGCCCCCGACAGGGGCGGGAGCAGTACTTC. Translated: CASSPRQGREQYF. Together with reference TRBV9 and TRBJ2-7, the CDR3 gives the full variable domain: DSGVTQTPKHLITATGQRVTLRCSPRSGDLSVYWYQQSLDQGLQFLIQYYNGEERAKGNILERFSAQQFPDLHSELNLSSLELGDSALYFCASSPRQGREQYFGPGTRLTVT.